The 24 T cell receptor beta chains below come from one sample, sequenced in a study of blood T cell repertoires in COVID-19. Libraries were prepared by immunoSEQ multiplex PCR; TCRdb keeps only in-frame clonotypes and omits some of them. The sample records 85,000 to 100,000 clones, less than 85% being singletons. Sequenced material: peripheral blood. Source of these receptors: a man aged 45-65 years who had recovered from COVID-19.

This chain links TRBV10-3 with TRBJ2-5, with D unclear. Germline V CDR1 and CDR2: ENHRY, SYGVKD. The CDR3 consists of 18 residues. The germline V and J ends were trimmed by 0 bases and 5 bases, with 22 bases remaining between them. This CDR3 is CAISESLGGQSDRETQYF. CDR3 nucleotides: TGTGCCATCAGTGAGTCTTTAGGTGGTCAAAGCGATAGGGAGACCCAGTACTTC.

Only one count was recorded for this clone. CDR3 sequence reads: CASSKYQGNTDTQYF. Written as DNA, the CDR3 is TGTGCCAGTAGTAAATATCAGGGGAACACAGATACGCAGTATTTT. The V gene is TRBV19, the J gene TRBJ2-3; TRBD1 is a possible D gene (6 bases). Trimming took 4 bases from V and 2 from J, leaving 13 bases between them. Germline lookup yields CDR1 LNHDA and CDR2 SQIVND (reference sequence). CDR3 length equals 15 residues.

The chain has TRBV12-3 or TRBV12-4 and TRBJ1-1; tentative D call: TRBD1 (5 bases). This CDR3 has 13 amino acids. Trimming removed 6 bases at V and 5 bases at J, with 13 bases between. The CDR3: CASRNRQLTEAFF. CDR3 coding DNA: TGTGCCAGCAGAAACAGACAGTTAACTGAAGCTTTCTTT.

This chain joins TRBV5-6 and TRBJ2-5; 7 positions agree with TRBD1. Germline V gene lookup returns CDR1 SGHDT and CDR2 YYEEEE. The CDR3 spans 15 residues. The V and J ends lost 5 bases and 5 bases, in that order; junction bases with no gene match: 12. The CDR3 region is CASRAGQASWETQYF. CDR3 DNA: TGTGCCAGCAGAGCTGGACAGGCCAGCTGGGAGACCCAGTACTTC.

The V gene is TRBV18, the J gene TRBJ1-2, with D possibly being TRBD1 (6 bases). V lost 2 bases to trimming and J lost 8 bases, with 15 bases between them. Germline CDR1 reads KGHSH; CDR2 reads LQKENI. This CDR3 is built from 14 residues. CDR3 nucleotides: TGTGCCAGCTCACCATCAGGGGTATCGGGCGGCTACACCTTC. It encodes CASSPSGVSGGYTF.

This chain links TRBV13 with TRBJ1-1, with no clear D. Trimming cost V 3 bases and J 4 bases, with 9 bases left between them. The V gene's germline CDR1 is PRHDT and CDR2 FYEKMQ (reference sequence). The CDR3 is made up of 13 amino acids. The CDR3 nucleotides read TGTGCCAGCAGCTTCAGTCCTGCCACTGAAGCTTTCTTT. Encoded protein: CASSFSPATEAFF.

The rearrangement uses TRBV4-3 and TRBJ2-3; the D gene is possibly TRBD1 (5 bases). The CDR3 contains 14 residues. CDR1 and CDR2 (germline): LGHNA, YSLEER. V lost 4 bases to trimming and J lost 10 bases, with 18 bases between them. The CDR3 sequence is CASSPKLQDPPQYF. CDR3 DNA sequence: TGCGCCAGCAGCCCGAAACTACAGGACCCTCCGCAGTATTTT.

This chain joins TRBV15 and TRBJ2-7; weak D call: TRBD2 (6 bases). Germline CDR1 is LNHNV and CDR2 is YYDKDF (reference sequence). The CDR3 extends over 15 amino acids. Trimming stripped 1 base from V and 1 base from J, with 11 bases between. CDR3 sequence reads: CATSRGGTPSYEQYF. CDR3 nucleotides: TGTGCCACCAGCAGAGGCGGGACCCCTTCCTACGAGCAGTACTTC.

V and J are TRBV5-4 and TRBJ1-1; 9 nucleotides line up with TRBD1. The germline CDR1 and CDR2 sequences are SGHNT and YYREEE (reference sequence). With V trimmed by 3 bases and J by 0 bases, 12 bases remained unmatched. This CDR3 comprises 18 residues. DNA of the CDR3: TGTGCCAGCAGCTCGAGGACAGGGGAGATCCTCATGAACACTGAAGCTTTCTTT. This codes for CASSSRTGEILMNTEAFF.

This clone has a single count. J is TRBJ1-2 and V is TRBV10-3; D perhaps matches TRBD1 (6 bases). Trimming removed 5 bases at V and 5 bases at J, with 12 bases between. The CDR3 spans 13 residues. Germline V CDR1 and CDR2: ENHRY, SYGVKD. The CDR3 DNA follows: TGTGCCATCAGTATAAATGGACAGTATGGCTACACCTTC. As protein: CAISINGQYGYTF.

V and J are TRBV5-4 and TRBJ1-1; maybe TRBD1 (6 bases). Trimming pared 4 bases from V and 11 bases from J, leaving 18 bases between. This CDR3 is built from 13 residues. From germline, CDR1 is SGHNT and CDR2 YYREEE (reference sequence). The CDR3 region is CASSATGLFGAFF. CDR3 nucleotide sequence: TGTGCCAGCAGCGCGACAGGACTCTTTGGTGCTTTCTTT. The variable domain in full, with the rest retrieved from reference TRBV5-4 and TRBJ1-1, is ETGVTQSPTHLIKTRGQQVTLRCSSQSGHNTVSWYQQALGQGPQFIFQYYREEENGRGNFPPRFSGLQFPNYSSELNVNALELDDSALYLCASSATGLFGAFFGQGTRLTVV.

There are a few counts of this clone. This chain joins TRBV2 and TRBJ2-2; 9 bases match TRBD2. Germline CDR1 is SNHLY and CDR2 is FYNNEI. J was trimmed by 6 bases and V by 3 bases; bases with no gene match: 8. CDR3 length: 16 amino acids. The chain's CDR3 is CASSDIAGEAPGELFF. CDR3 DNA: TGTGCCAGCAGTGATATAGCGGGAGAGGCGCCCGGGGAGCTGTTTTTT.

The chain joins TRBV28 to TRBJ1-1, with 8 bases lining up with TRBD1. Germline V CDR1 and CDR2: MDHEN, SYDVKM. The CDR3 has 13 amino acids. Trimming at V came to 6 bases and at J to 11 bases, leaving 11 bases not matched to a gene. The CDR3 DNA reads TGTGCCAGCAGACGACTCACAGGGGGGGAGGCTTTCTTT. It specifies CASRRLTGGEAFF. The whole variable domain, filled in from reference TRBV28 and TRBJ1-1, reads DVKVTQSSRYLVKRTGEKVFLECVQDMDHENMFWYRQDPGLGLRLIYFSYDVKMKEKGDIPEGYSVSREKKERFSLILESASTNQTSMYLCASRRLTGGEAFFGQGTRLTVV.

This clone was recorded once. CDR3 in DNA: TGTGCCAGCAGCTTACGGGGGTCACGTCAGCCCCAGCATTTT. Its translation is CASSLRGSRQPQHF. This rearrangement joins TRBV7-2 to TRBJ1-5; tentative D call: TRBD1 (5 bases). The germline V gene encodes CDR1 SGHTA and CDR2 FQGNSA. This CDR3 is 14 amino acids long. V lost 2 bases to trimming and J lost 6 bases, with 11 bases between them.

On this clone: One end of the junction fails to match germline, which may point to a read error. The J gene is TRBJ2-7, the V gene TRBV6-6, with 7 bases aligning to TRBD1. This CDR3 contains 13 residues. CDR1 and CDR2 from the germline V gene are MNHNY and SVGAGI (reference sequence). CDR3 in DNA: TGTGTCAGCAAGGGGACAGACCCCTACGAGCAGTACTTC. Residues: CVSKGTDPYEQYF.

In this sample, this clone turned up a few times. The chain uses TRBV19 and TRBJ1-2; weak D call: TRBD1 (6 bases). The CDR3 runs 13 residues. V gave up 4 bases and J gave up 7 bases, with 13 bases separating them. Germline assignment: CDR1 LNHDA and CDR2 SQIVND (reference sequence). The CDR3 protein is CASSTENRVGYTF. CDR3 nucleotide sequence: TGTGCCAGTAGTACGGAAAACAGGGTTGGCTACACCTTC.

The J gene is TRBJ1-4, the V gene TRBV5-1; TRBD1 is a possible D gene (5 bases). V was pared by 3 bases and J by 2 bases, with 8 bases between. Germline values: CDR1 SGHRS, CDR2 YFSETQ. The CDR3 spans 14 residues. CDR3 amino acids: CASSWQGTNEKLFF. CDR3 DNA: TGCGCCAGCAGCTGGCAGGGTACTAATGAAAAACTGTTTTTT.

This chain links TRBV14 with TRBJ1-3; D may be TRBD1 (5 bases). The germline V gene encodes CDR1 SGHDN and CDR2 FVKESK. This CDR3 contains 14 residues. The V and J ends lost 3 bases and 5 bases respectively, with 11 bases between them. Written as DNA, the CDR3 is TGTGCCAGCAGCCACTCAGGGTCGAGAAACACCATATATTTT. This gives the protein CASSHSGSRNTIYF.

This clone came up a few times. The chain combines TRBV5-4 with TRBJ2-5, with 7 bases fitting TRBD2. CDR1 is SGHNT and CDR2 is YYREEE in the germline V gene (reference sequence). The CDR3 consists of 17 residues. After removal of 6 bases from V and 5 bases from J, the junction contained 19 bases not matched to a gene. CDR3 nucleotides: TGTGCCAGCACTATCCGGGGGGTAACGGTGGGATCGGAGACCCAGTACTTC. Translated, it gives CASTIRGVTVGSETQYF.

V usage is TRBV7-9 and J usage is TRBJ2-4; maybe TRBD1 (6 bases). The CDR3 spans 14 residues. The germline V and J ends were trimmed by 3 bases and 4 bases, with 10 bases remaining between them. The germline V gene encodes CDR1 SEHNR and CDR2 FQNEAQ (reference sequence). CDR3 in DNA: TGTGCCAGCAGCTTTAGCGACAGGAAAAACATTCAGTACTTC. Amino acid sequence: CASSFSDRKNIQYF.

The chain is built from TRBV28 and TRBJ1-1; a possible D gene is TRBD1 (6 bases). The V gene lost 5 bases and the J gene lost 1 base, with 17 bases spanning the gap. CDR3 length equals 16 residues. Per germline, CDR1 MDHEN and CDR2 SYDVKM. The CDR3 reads CASSPGTLIWNTEAFF. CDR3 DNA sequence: TGTGCCAGCAGTCCGGGGACACTAATTTGGAACACTGAAGCTTTCTTT.

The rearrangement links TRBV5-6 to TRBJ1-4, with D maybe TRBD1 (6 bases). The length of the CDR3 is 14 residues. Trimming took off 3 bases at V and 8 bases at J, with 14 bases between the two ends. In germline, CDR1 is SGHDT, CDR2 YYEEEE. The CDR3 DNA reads TGTGCCAGCAGCTCCCAGAGCGGGGGCGAAAAACTGTTTTTT. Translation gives CASSSQSGGEKLFF. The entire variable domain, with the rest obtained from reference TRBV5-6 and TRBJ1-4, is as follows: DAGVTQSPTHLIKTRGQQVTLRCSPKSGHDTVSWYQQALGQGPQFIFQYYEEEERQRGNFPDRFSGHQFPNYSSELNVNALLLGDSALYLCASSSQSGGEKLFFGSGTQLSVL.

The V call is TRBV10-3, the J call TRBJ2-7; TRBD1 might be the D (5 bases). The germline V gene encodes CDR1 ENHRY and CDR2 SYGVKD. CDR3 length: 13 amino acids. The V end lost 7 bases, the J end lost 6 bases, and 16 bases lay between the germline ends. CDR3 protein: CAIKTDPMGEQYF. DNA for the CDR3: TGTGCCATCAAGACAGATCCTATGGGCGAGCAGTACTTC.

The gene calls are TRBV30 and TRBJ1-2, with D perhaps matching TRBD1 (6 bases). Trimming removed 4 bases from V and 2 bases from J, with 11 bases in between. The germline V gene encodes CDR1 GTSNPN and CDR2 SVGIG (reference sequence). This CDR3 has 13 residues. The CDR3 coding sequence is TGTGCCTGGACTGGACAGAGAAACTATGGCTACACCTTC. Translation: CAWTGQRNYGYTF.